This T cell receptor beta chain is drawn from a study of spatial heterogeneity in lung cancer. Study-wide background: The average appearance count of each unique TCR and UMI combination in raw reads was more than nine.

The time point: sample taken at primary tumor resection. Whole RNA obtained from tumor, nontumor lung or frozen PBMC underwent sequencing without sorting. Samples were obtained from about 75 donors, all untreated early-stage non-small cell lung cancer patients. The CDR3 runs 16 residues. V was clipped by 0 bases and J by 8 bases, with 15 bases between them. Germline values: CDR1 SGHRS, CDR2 YFSETQ. All TCR cDNA molecules were individually tagged with a unique molecular identifier. A single record per CDR3 protein comes from TCRdb applying MiXCR to the 5' RACE reads. The repertoire holds 50,000 to 65,000 distinct CDR3 sequences, with 7.5% to 9% as singletons.

This TCR came from a female donor with early-stage non-small cell lung cancer. The sample in question was PBMCs, obtained at surgery. This chain joins TRBV5-1 and TRBJ1-6; possible D gene TRBD1, 6 bases. DNA for the CDR3: TGCGCCAGCAGCTTGGCCGTCGGCAGGGGTGATTCACCCCTCCACTTT. It codes for CASSLAVGRGDSPLHF.